This is a list of T cell receptor beta chains from one sample in a study of patients and donors after allogeneic stem cell transplantation. TCRdb re-analysed the RT-PCR reads in MiXCR, keeping a single row per CDR3 protein. The data show about 110,000 distinct CDR3 sequences, with 35% seen just once and approximately 30% held by the top ten. The material sequenced was blood, either unsorted or a sorted T cell fraction (not recorded which). Source of these receptors: a human donor who was either an allogeneic HSCT recipient or a stem cell or donor lymphocyte infusion donor (not recorded which). It is not recorded whose cells these are; they may come from a transplant donor. Both conserved end residues are part of each CDR3. D genes are given only for firm matches. Size tells how often a clone was seen (once, few, many) or the class of an expanded clone, and some rows leave it out.

>TRBV21-1|TRBJ2-7|NA|few
TGTGCCAGCAGCACCGGACTGCCTAACGAGCAGTACTTC
CASSTGLPNEQYF
>TRBV2|TRBJ1-1|NA|NA
TGTGCCGCGGTAGACAACGGGGTAGTAGCTGAAGCTTTCTTT
CAAVDNGVVAEAFF
>TRBV9|TRBJ2-1|NA|NA
TGTGCCAGCAGCGGGGCAGCTAGGTACAATGAGCAGTTCTTC
CASSGAARYNEQFF
>TRBV29-1|TRBJ2-5|TRBD2|few
TGCAGCGTTCGCGGGAGGGCTCGAGAGACCCAGTACTTC
CSVRGRARETQYF
>TRBV28|TRBJ2-7|TRBD1|NA
TGTGCCAGCAGAGCACAGGGGGGCTCCTACGAGCAGTACTTC
CASRAQGGSYEQYF
>TRBV4-3|TRBJ2-1|TRBD2|few
TGCGCCAGCAGCCAAGAACCTAGCGGGAACCACAATGAGCAGTTCTTC
CASSQEPSGNHNEQFF
>TRBV29-1|TRBJ2-7|TRBD1|NA
TGCAGCGGAGGACAGGGCGACGAGCAGTACTTC
CSGGQGDEQYF
>TRBV20-1|TRBJ2-2|TRBD2|NA
TGCAGTGCTAGGTTTAGCGGGACCGGGGAGCTGTTTTTT
CSARFSGTGELFF
>TRBV20-1|TRBJ1-1|NA|few
TGCAGTGCTAGGTCCGGGAACACTGAAGCTTTCTTT
CSARSGNTEAFF
>TRBV29-1|TRBJ1-4|NA|many
TGCAGCGTTGGTCAGGGCGGTGGAAATGAAAAACTGTTTTTT
CSVGQGGGNEKLFF
>TRBV3-1|TRBJ1-4|NA|NA
TGTGCCAGCAGCCAATCTGGCCTTACTAATGAAAAACTGTTTTTT
CASSQSGLTNEKLFF
>TRBV24-1|TRBJ1-1|NA|few
TGTGCCACCAGTGATCCCAACACTGAAGCTTTCTTT
CATSDPNTEAFF
>TRBV5-1|TRBJ1-6|NA|NA
TGCGCCAGCAGCTTGACTACATTAGGAGGTTCACCCCTCCACTTT
CASSLTTLGGSPLHF
>TRBV7-9|TRBJ2-1|TRBD2|NA
TGTGCCAGCAGCCCGCTAGCGGGGTTCTCCTACAATGAGCAGTTCTTC
CASSPLAGFSYNEQFF
>TRBV6-5|TRBJ2-2|TRBD1|few
TGTGCCAGCACCGAGGGGACAGGGACCACCGGGGAGCTGTTTTTT
CASTEGTGTTGELFF
>TRBV12-3/TRBV12-4|TRBJ1-6|NA|few
TGTGCCAGCATCGGCCAGGGACGGCCACCCCTCCACTTT
CASIGQGRPPLHF
>TRBV29-1|TRBJ2-3|TRBD1|once
TGCAGCACTTGCCGGACAGGTACAGATACGCAGTATTTT
CSTCRTGTDTQYF
>TRBV30|TRBJ2-7|NA|NA
TGTGCCTGGAGTAAGGGCGGGACCTCCTACGAGCAGTACTTC
CAWSKGGTSYEQYF
>TRBV20-1|TRBJ1-5|NA|few
TGCAGTGCTAGTTACGGTTTTAGCAATCAGCCCCAGCATTTT
CSASYGFSNQPQHF
>TRBV20-1|TRBJ1-5|NA|few
TGCAGTGCTAGAGGGCCTGTACTTCAGCCCCAGCATTTT
CSARGPVLQPQHF
>TRBV20-1|TRBJ1-5|NA|NA
TGCAGTGCTAGTTGGGGGGGAACTCAGCCCCAGCATTTT
CSASWGGTQPQHF
>TRBV7-2|TRBJ2-5|TRBD2|NA
TGTGCCAGCAGCTTTACTAGCGGGAGGGAGACCCAGTACTTC
CASSFTSGRETQYF
>TRBV25-1|TRBJ1-1|NA|NA
TGTGCCAGCAGAGGTCCGAACAGAGTGATGAACACTGAAGCTTTCTTT
CASRGPNRVMNTEAFF
>TRBV10-3|TRBJ1-4|NA|many
TGTGCCATCAGTGAGTCGAAAGAAAAACTGTTTTTT
CAISESKEKLFF
>TRBV29-1|TRBJ2-4|NA|NA
TGCAGCGTGAGGGACCCAGAGATTCAGTACTTC
CSVRDPEIQYF
>TRBV20-1|TRBJ2-7|TRBD2|NA
TGCAGTGCTCAGAAGACTAGCGGGATAGACGACGAGCAGTACTTC
CSAQKTSGIDDEQYF
>TRBV20-1|TRBJ2-1|TRBD2|NA
TGCAGTGGGCTAGCGGCCTACAATGAGCAGTTCTTC
CSGLAAYNEQFF
>TRBV29-1|TRBJ2-7|NA|few
TGCAGCGTTGATTTTGGTACCCTGGACAAGCAGTACTTC
CSVDFGTLDKQYF
>TRBV20-1|TRBJ2-1|NA|NA
TGCAGTGCCTCAGGACTCCCTTACAATGAGCAGTTCTTC
CSASGLPYNEQFF
>TRBV11-2|TRBJ1-1|TRBD1|few
TGTGCCAGCAGCAACCGGGACAGGGTCTCTGAAGCTTTCTTT
CASSNRDRVSEAFF
>TRBV18|TRBJ2-3|NA|NA
TGTGCCAGCTCACCTCTAGATCCCACAGATACGCAGTATTTT
CASSPLDPTDTQYF
>TRBV28|TRBJ2-7|NA|NA
TGTGCCAGCACCACCCCGGGGTACGAGCAGTACTTC
CASTTPGYEQYF
>TRBV20-1|TRBJ1-2|NA|NA
TGCAGTGCTTACAGCCACTATGGCTACACCTTC
CSAYSHYGYTF
>TRBV4-3|TRBJ2-1|NA|NA
TGCGCCAGCAGCCTCATTCCTTCCCCGATTAGCTCCTACAATGAGCAGTTCTTC
CASSLIPSPISSYNEQFF
>TRBV5-1|TRBJ2-2|TRBD1|few
TGCGCCAGCAGCTCCCGACAGGGGAGTACCGGGGAGCTGTTTTTT
CASSSRQGSTGELFF
>TRBV4-3|TRBJ1-2|NA|few
TGCGCCAGCAGCCAAGATGAAGGTCCCTGGGGCTACACCTTC
CASSQDEGPWGYTF
>TRBV6-6|TRBJ2-1|NA|NA
TGTGCCAGCAGTTACCCGAGGACAGTCTACAATGAGCAGTTCTTC
CASSYPRTVYNEQFF
>TRBV27|TRBJ2-7|NA|NA
TGTGCCAGCAGTTTTCAGGGGACCTACGAGCAGTACTTC
CASSFQGTYEQYF
>TRBV4-2|TRBJ2-1|NA|NA
TGTGCCAGCAGCCAAGGTCAGTGGGATCGCAATGAGCAGTTCTTC
CASSQGQWDRNEQFF
>TRBV20-1|TRBJ1-1|TRBD1|NA
TGCAGTGCTGACGGCGGGACAGGGGGCACTGAAGCTTTCTTT
CSADGGTGGTEAFF
>TRBV20-1|TRBJ2-7|TRBD2|NA
TGCAGTGCTTCCGGGACTAGCGAGCAGTACTTC
CSASGTSEQYF
>TRBV25-1|TRBJ2-5|NA|NA
TGTGCCAGCAGTGCCCGGGAGACCCAGTACTTC
CASSARETQYF
>TRBV4-3|TRBJ2-3|TRBD2|few
TGCGCCAGCAGCCGAAGCGGGATAAGGACAGATACGCAGTATTTT
CASSRSGIRTDTQYF
>TRBV5-1|TRBJ1-1|NA|many
TGCGCCAGCAGCTTGGCAGGGACGGTGAACACTGAAGCTTTCTTT
CASSLAGTVNTEAFF
>TRBV5-5|TRBJ2-6|NA|NA
TGTGCCAGCAGCTTGGCCCCAGGGCCTGGGGCCAACGTCCTGACTTTC
CASSLAPGPGANVLTF
>TRBV14|TRBJ1-6|NA|few
TGTGCCAGCAGCCAAGGGTCCGGTTCACCCCTCCACTTT
CASSQGSGSPLHF
>TRBV21-1|TRBJ2-1|NA|NA
TGTGCCAGCAGCAATTATAGCTCCTACAATGAGCAGTTCTTC
CASSNYSSYNEQFF
>TRBV27|TRBJ2-1|NA|NA
TGTGCCAGCAGCCCCCGGGCTGAGCTTTACAATGAGCAGTTCTTC
CASSPRAELYNEQFF
>TRBV20-1|TRBJ2-1|TRBD2|NA
TGCAGTGCTAGAGTTCCCGGACTAGCGGGAAGGAATGAGCAGTTCTTC
CSARVPGLAGRNEQFF
>TRBV12-3/TRBV12-4|TRBJ1-5|NA|few
TGTGCCAGCAAACTCCGGGGAGGAATGCCCCAGCATTTT
CASKLRGGMPQHF
>TRBV6-2/TRBV6-3|TRBJ1-5|TRBD1|NA
TGTGCCAGCAGTCGGACAGGCGGGGGTCAGCCCCAGCATTTT
CASSRTGGGQPQHF
>TRBV7-7|TRBJ2-3|NA|few
TGTGCCAGCAGCCATAATTTGGGGGCAGATACGCAGTATTTT
CASSHNLGADTQYF
>TRBV7-9|TRBJ2-7|NA|few
TGTGCCAGCAGCTTGATCGGCTTCTCCTACGAGCAGTACTTC
CASSLIGFSYEQYF
>TRBV20-1|TRBJ1-2|NA|few
TGCAGTGCTAGAGTTGGTTTCGGCTACACCTTC
CSARVGFGYTF
>TRBV20-1|TRBJ2-7|NA|few
TGCAGTGCTACTCCTCAGGGCCTTCAGTCTTACGAGCAGTACTTC
CSATPQGLQSYEQYF
>TRBV20-1|TRBJ2-1|TRBD2|few
TGCAGTGCTGCTAGCGGGAGGTCCTACAATGAGCAGTTCTTC
CSAASGRSYNEQFF
>TRBV4-3|TRBJ2-7|NA|NA
TGCGCCAGCAGCCTGGGACGGCCGGGTTTGGGGATCACCTACGAGCAGTACTTC
CASSLGRPGLGITYEQYF
>TRBV4-3|TRBJ2-2|NA|NA
TGCGCCAGCAGCCAAGAGGATAGCGCCCGAGTCACCGGGGAGCTGTTTTTT
CASSQEDSARVTGELFF